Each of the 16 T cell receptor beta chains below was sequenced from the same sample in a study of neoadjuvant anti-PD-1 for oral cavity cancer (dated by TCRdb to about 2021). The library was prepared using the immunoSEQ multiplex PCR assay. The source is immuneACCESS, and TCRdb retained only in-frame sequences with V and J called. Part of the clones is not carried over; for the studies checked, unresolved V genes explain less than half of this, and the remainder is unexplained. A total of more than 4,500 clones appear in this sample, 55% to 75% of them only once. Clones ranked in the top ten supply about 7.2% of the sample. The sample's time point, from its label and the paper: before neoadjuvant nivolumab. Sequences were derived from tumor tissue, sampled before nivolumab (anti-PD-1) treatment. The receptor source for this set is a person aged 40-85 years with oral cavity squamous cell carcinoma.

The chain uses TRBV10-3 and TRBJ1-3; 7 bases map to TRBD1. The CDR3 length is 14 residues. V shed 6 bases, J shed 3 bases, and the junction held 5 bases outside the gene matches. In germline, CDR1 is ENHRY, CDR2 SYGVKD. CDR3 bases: TGTGCCATCAGCCAGGACAGGATTGGAAACACCATATATTTT. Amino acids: CAISQDRIGNTIYF.

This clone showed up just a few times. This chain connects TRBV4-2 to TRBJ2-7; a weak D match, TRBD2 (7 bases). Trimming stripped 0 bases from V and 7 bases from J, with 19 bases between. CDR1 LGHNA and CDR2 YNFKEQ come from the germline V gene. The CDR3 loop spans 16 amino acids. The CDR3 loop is CASSQDRGEGREEQYF. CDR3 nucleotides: TGTGCCAGCAGCCAAGATAGGGGGGAGGGACGCGAGGAGCAGTACTTC.

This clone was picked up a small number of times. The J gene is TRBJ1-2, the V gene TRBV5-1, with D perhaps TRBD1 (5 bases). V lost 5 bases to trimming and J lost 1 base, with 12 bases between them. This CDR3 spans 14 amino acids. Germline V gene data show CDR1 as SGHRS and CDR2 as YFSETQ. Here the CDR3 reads CASREGSGNYGYTF. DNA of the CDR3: TGCGCCAGCAGGGAGGGGTCGGGTAACTATGGCTACACCTTC.

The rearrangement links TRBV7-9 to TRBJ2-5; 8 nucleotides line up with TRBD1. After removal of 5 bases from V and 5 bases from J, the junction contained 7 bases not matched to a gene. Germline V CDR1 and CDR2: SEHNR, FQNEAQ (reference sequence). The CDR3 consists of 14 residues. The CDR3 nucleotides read TGTGCCAGCAGCGTGGACAGGGACGGCGAGACCCAGTACTTC. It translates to CASSVDRDGETQYF.

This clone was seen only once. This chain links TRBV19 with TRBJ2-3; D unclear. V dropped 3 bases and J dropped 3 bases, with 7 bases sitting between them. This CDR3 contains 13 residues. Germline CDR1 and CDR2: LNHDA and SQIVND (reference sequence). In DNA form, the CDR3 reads TGTGCCAGTAGTATTGAGATAACAGATACGCAGTATTTT. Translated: CASSIEITDTQYF.

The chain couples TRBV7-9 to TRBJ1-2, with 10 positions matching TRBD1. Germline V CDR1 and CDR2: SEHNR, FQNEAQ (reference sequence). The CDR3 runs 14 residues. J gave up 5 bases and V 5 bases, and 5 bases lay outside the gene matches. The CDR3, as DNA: TGTGCCAGCAGCCGAGTGGGACAGGGGTATGGCTACACCTTC. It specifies CASSRVGQGYGYTF.

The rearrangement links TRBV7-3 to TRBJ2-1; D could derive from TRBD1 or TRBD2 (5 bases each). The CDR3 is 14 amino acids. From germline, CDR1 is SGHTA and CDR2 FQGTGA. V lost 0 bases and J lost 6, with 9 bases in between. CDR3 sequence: CASSLTFGGNEQFF. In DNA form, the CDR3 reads TGTGCCAGCAGCTTAACGTTTGGGGGCAATGAGCAGTTCTTC. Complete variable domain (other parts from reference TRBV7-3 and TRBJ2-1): GAGVSQTPSNKVTEKGKYVELRCDPISGHTALYWYRQSLGQGPEFLIYFQGTGAADDSGLPNDRFFAVRPEGSVSTLKIQRTERGDSAVYLCASSLTFGGNEQFFGPGTRLTVL.

CDR3 amino acids: CASSFFPGQTLSGGYTF. The DNA for the CDR3 is TGTGCCAGTAGCTTCTTTCCGGGACAGACTTTAAGTGGTGGCTACACCTTC. The chain is built from TRBV19 and TRBJ1-2, with 7 nucleotides matching TRBD1. This CDR3 has 17 residues. V lost 6 bases and J lost 7; bases outside the gene matches: 20. CDR1 is LNHDA, CDR2 SQIVND, per germline (reference sequence).

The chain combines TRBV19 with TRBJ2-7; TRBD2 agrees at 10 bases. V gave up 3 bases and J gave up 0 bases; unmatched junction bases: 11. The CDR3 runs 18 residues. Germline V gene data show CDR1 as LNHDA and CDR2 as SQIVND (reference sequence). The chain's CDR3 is CASSIGASGGPLSYEQYF. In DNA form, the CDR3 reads TGTGCCAGTAGTATCGGGGCTAGCGGGGGCCCTCTCTCCTACGAGCAGTACTTC.

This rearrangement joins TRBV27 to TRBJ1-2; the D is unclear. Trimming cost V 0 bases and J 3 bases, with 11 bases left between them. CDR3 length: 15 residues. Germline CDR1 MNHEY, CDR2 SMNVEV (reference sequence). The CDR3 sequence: CASSLSMVGYYGYTF. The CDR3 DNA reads TGTGCCAGCAGTTTATCGATGGTTGGTTACTATGGCTACACCTTC.

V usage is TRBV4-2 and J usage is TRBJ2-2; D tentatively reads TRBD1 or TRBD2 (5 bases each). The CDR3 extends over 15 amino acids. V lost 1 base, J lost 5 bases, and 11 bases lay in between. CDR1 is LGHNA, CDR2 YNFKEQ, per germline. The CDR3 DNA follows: TGTGCCAGCAGCCAAGGAGACAGAGGGACCGGGGAGCTGTTTTTT. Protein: CASSQGDRGTGELFF.

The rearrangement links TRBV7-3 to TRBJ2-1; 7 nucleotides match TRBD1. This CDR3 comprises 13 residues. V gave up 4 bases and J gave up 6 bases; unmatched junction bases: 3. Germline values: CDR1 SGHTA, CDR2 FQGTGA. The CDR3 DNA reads TGTGCCAGCAGCTATGGGACAGCCAATGAGCAGTTCTTC. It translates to CASSYGTANEQFF.

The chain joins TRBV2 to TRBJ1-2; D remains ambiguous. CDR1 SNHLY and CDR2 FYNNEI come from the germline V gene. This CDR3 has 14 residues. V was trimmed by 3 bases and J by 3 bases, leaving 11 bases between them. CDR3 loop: CASSEDGRYYGYTF. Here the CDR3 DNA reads TGTGCCAGCAGTGAGGACGGGCGATACTATGGCTACACCTTC.

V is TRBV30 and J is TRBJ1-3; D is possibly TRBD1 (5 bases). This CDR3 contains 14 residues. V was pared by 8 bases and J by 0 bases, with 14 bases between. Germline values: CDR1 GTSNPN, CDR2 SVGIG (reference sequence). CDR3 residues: CAGDRRGSGNTIYF. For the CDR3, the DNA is TGTGCCGGGGATCGGAGGGGCTCTGGAAACACCATATATTTT.

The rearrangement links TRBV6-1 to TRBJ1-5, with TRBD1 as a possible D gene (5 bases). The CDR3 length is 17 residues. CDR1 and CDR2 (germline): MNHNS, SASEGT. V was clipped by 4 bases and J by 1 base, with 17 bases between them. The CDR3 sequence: CASSGPSSAGSNQPQHF. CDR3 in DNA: TGTGCCAGCAGTGGTCCCTCATCTGCAGGGAGCAATCAGCCCCAGCATTTT.

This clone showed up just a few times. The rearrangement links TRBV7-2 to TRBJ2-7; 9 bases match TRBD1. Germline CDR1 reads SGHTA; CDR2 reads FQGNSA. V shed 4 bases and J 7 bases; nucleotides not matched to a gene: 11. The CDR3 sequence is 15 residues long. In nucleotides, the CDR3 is TGTGCCAGCAGCTGGATCCGGGACAGGGTCGATGAGCAGTACTTC. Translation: CASSWIRDRVDEQYF.